This TCR beta chain comes out of a study of spatial heterogeneity in lung cancer. General study points: The study found that expanded intratumoral alpha and beta TCR counts tracked tumor mutation counts.

Time point noted: sample taken at primary tumor resection. This clonotype was seen at least ten times. No antigen is known for it. Individual TCR cDNA molecules each bore their own unique molecular identifier. One entry per CDR3 protein results from TCRdb running MiXCR on the 5' RACE reads. The data contain under 2,500 distinct CDR3 sequences, approximately 8% of them seen just once; the ten biggest clones take up approximately 25%. Unmatched junction bases numbered 4, after V lost 0 bases and J lost 4 bases. The germline CDR1 and CDR2 sequences are LGHNA and YNFKEQ. This CDR3 has 15 amino acids. This chain links TRBV4-2 with TRBJ2-5; 8 nucleotides align to TRBD2. This receptor was obtained from a female donor with early-stage non-small cell lung cancer. The source material was lung tumor tissue, sampled at surgery. The CDR3: CASSQDLSGRETQYF. For the CDR3, the DNA is TGTGCCAGCAGCCAAGATCTAAGCGGGAGAGAGACCCAGTACTTC.